Listed below are T cell receptor beta chains from one sample, sequenced in a study of blood T cell repertoires in COVID-19. Assay used: immunoSEQ multiplex PCR; TCRdb lists only in-frame clones, some missing. The sample yields 250,000 to 350,000 clones, around four fifths seen once. Input material: peripheral blood. Every receptor here comes from a woman aged 45-65 years with active or convalescent COVID-19. Each CDR3 is given with its conserved first and last residue. The D gene is left open where the match is weak. Clone size is shown for a subset of rows, as once, few, many or a class of expanded clone.

v_gene: TRBV24-1
j_gene: TRBJ2-1
abundance: few
d_gene: TRBD2
CDR3nt: TGTGCCACCAGTGACTTTACGACTAGCGGGAGGGTCAATGAGCAGTTCTTC
CDR3aa: CATSDFTTSGRVNEQFF

v_gene: TRBV12-3/TRBV12-4
j_gene: TRBJ2-5
abundance: .
d_gene: .
CDR3nt: TGTGCCAGCAGCCCCTTCGGGTGGGAGACCCAGTACTTC
CDR3aa: CASSPFGWETQYF

v_gene: TRBV5-6
j_gene: TRBJ2-7
abundance: .
d_gene: .
CDR3nt: TGTGCCAGCAGCGACGACAGTTCTTCCTACGAGCAGTACTTC
CDR3aa: CASSDDSSSYEQYF

v_gene: TRBV6-1
j_gene: TRBJ2-2
abundance: .
d_gene: TRBD2
CDR3nt: TGTGCCAGCAGTGCCGTGACTAGCGGGGGAGCGAACACCGGGGAGCTGTTTTTT
CDR3aa: CASSAVTSGGANTGELFF

v_gene: TRBV7-3
j_gene: TRBJ1-2
abundance: .
d_gene: TRBD1
CDR3nt: TGTGCCAGCAGCCCCGGACAGGGTGAGGGGATAAGGCATGGCTACACCTTC
CDR3aa: CASSPGQGEGIRHGYTF

v_gene: TRBV11-2
j_gene: TRBJ2-5
abundance: .
d_gene: TRBD2
CDR3nt: TGTGCCAGCAGCTTAGTGGCTAGCGGGAAAGAGACCCAGTACTTC
CDR3aa: CASSLVASGKETQYF

v_gene: TRBV30
j_gene: TRBJ1-3
abundance: once
d_gene: TRBD1
CDR3nt: TGTGCCTGGAGTGAGGGGGCGCGGGGAAACACCATATATTTT
CDR3aa: CAWSEGARGNTIYF

v_gene: TRBV7-6
j_gene: TRBJ1-3
abundance: .
d_gene: TRBD1
CDR3nt: TGTGCCAGCAGCTTAGCGGAGGGACAGGCTGGAAACACCATATATTTT
CDR3aa: CASSLAEGQAGNTIYF

v_gene: TRBV29-1
j_gene: TRBJ1-4
abundance: .
d_gene: TRBD1
CDR3nt: TGCAGCGTTGGGGACAGGGACACTAATGAAAAACTGTTTTTT
CDR3aa: CSVGDRDTNEKLFF

v_gene: TRBV7-6
j_gene: TRBJ1-1
abundance: .
d_gene: .
CDR3nt: TGTTCTGCGGAGGCAAACACTGAAGCTTTCTTT
CDR3aa: CSAEANTEAFF

v_gene: TRBV27
j_gene: TRBJ1-1
abundance: once
d_gene: TRBD1
CDR3nt: TGTGCCAGCAGTTTATCGCCAGGGGGGATAAACACTGAAGCTTTCTTT
CDR3aa: CASSLSPGGINTEAFF

v_gene: TRBV6-1
j_gene: TRBJ1-2
abundance: .
d_gene: .
CDR3nt: TGTGCCAGCAGTGACCACCAGGGGCGAGACGGCTACACCTTC
CDR3aa: CASSDHQGRDGYTF

v_gene: TRBV18
j_gene: TRBJ2-5
abundance: .
d_gene: .
CDR3nt: TGTGCCAGCTCACCACCTAGCGAGGAGACCCAGTACTTC
CDR3aa: CASSPPSEETQYF

v_gene: TRBV3-1/TRBV3-2
j_gene: TRBJ1-3
abundance: .
d_gene: .
CDR3nt: TGTGCCAGCAGCCCGGGAACTGGAAACACCATATATTTT
CDR3aa: CASSPGTGNTIYF

v_gene: TRBV5-6
j_gene: TRBJ2-3
abundance: .
d_gene: .
CDR3nt: TGTGCCAGCAGCTTGACGCCTTCGGGGACGCAGTATTTT
CDR3aa: CASSLTPSGTQYF

v_gene: TRBV5-1
j_gene: TRBJ2-7
abundance: .
d_gene: TRBD2
CDR3nt: TGCGCCAGCAGCTTAACTAGCGGGAGTTACGAGCAGTACTTC
CDR3aa: CASSLTSGSYEQYF

v_gene: TRBV5-1
j_gene: TRBJ2-7
abundance: once
d_gene: .
CDR3nt: TGCGCCAGCAGCTTGGCACAGAATTCCTACGAGCAGTACTTC
CDR3aa: CASSLAQNSYEQYF

v_gene: TRBV2
j_gene: TRBJ1-1
abundance: .
d_gene: TRBD1
CDR3nt: TGTGCCAGCAGCTGGGGCGACAGGGAGACTGAAGCTTTCTTT
CDR3aa: CASSWGDRETEAFF

v_gene: TRBV15
j_gene: TRBJ1-2
abundance: .
d_gene: .
CDR3nt: TGTGCCACCAGCAGAGGGCAGGGAACCTATGGCTACACCTTC
CDR3aa: CATSRGQGTYGYTF

v_gene: TRBV28
j_gene: TRBJ2-2
abundance: .
d_gene: .
CDR3nt: TGTGCCAGCAGTTTATGGGCCGGCCTCGGGACCGGGGAGCTGTTTTTT
CDR3aa: CASSLWAGLGTGELFF

v_gene: TRBV30
j_gene: TRBJ1-2
abundance: few
d_gene: .
CDR3nt: TGTGCCTGGAGTACCTCCAGGGCGGTGAATGGCTACACCTTC
CDR3aa: CAWSTSRAVNGYTF

v_gene: TRBV28
j_gene: TRBJ1-5
abundance: .
d_gene: .
CDR3nt: TGTGCCAGCAGAACTATGGGTCGGGGGGGAAATCAGCCCCAGCATTTT
CDR3aa: CASRTMGRGGNQPQHF

v_gene: TRBV28
j_gene: TRBJ1-4
abundance: .
d_gene: TRBD1
CDR3nt: TGTGCCAGCAGTCCAGGGGGGACTAATGAAAAACTGTTTTTT
CDR3aa: CASSPGGTNEKLFF

v_gene: TRBV7-9
j_gene: TRBJ2-7
abundance: once
d_gene: TRBD1
CDR3nt: TGTGCCAGCAGCGTCTTAAAAGGGGGCCCCAACGAGCAGTACTTC
CDR3aa: CASSVLKGGPNEQYF

v_gene: TRBV3-1/TRBV3-2
j_gene: TRBJ2-7
abundance: .
d_gene: .
CDR3nt: TGTGCCAGCAGCCAAGACCCGCAGGGGGAGCAGTACTTC
CDR3aa: CASSQDPQGEQYF

v_gene: TRBV7-9
j_gene: TRBJ1-2
abundance: .
d_gene: .
CDR3nt: TGTGCCAGCAGCTTAGGAGGAAGAGGTGGCTACACCTTC
CDR3aa: CASSLGGRGGYTF